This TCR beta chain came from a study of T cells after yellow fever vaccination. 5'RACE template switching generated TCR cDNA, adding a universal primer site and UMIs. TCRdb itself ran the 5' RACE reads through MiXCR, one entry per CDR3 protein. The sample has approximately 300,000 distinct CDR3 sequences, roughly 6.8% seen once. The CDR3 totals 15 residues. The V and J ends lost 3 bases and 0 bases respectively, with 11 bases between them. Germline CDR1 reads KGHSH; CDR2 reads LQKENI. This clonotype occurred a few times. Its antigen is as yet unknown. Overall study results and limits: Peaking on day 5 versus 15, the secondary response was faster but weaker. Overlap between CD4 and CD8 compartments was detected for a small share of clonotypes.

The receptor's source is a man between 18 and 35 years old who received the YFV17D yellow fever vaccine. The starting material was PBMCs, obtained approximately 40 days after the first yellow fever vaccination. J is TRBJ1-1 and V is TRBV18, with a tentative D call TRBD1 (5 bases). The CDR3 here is CASSPAGTMNTEAFF. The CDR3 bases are TGTGCCAGCTCACCGGCAGGGACCATGAACACTGAAGCTTTCTTT.